The 30 T cell receptor beta chains below were found in one sample sequenced in a study of blood T cell repertoires in COVID-19 (dated by TCRdb to about 2020). Library construction relied on the immunoSEQ multiplex PCR assay. TCRdb took this table from immuneACCESS and kept in-frame rearrangements with V and J called. Such tables lack part of the clones; where checked against another copy, unresolved V genes explain under half of the gap, and the rest is unexplained. Counted in this sample were some 220,000 clones; 70% to 90% of them appeared once. Of the sample, roughly 13% falls within the top ten clones. Sequenced material: peripheral blood. The receptors were sampled from a human donor in a cohort sampled during active COVID-19.

V and J are TRBV27 and TRBJ2-7; D is unclear. The V end lost 4 bases, the J end lost 0 bases, and 4 bases lay between the germline ends. CDR1 MNHEY and CDR2 SMNVEV come from the germline V gene (reference sequence). The CDR3 has 12 residues. CDR3: CASSSLSYEQYF. CDR3 bases: TGTGCCAGCAGTTCCCTCTCCTACGAGCAGTACTTC.

The chain combines TRBV18 with TRBJ1-5, with a weak D call TRBD1 (6 bases). V was trimmed by 4 bases and J by 4 bases, leaving 17 bases between them. This CDR3 has 16 residues. In germline, CDR1 is KGHSH, CDR2 LQKENI. CDR3 sequence: CASSHKATGLNQPQHF. CDR3 in DNA: TGTGCCAGCTCACACAAAGCTACAGGGCTTAATCAGCCCCAGCATTTT.

Here the CDR3 reads CASSQTGLAGGLTQYF. As DNA, the CDR3 is TGTGCCAGCAGCCAAACCGGACTAGCGGGGGGCTTGACGCAGTATTTT. V usage is TRBV3-1 (or the pseudogene TRBV3-2) and J usage is TRBJ2-3, with 14 nucleotides matching TRBD2. This CDR3 region has 16 residues. From germline, CDR1 is LGHDT and CDR2 YNNKEL (reference sequence). Trimming removed 2 bases from V and 9 bases from J; junction bases left unmatched: 7.

The chain carries TRBV6-2 or TRBV6-3 and TRBJ1-1; the D gene is possibly TRBD1 (5 bases). Trimming took 5 bases from V and 4 from J, leaving 14 bases between them. CDR3 length equals 14 residues. CDR1 is MNHEY and CDR2 is SVGEGT in the germline V gene. Here the CDR3 DNA reads TGTGCCAGCAGTCCGTCCAGGGCACGCACTGAAGCTTTCTTT. Protein sequence: CASSPSRARTEAFF.

This chain uses TRBV3-1 (or the pseudogene TRBV3-2) with TRBJ1-2, with 11 bases aligning to TRBD1. Trimming cost V 6 bases and J 2 bases; bases outside gene matches: 11. Germline CDR1 and CDR2: LGHDT and YNNKEL (reference sequence). The CDR3 has 17 residues. For the CDR3, the DNA is TGTGCCAGCAGTTGGACAGGGGGCGCGTTCAAGAACTATGGCTACACCTTC. Protein sequence: CASSWTGGAFKNYGYTF.

This chain connects TRBV3-1 (or the pseudogene TRBV3-2) to TRBJ2-5, with D tentatively TRBD2 (6 bases). V shed 0 bases and J shed 9 bases, with 17 bases lying between them. Germline CDR1 LGHDT, CDR2 YNNKEL (reference sequence). The CDR3 is made up of 15 amino acids. The DNA for the CDR3 is TGTGCCAGCAGCCAAGATAGCGGTAGACTTGGGGCCCAGTACTTC. Protein: CASSQDSGRLGAQYF.

This clone was counted many times. The chain carries TRBV5-8 and TRBJ1-6; 7 nucleotides match TRBD1. The CDR3 runs 15 residues. Trimming at V came to 5 bases and at J to 9 bases, leaving 11 bases not matched to a gene. Germline lookup yields CDR1 SGHTS and CDR2 YDEGEE. The CDR3 DNA follows: TGTGCCAGCAGGGGACAGCAAACCGAATTTTCACCCCTCCACTTT. Its translation is CASRGQQTEFSPLHF. Complete variable domain (other parts from reference TRBV5-8 and TRBJ1-6): EAGVTQSPTHLIKTRGQQATLRCSPISGHTSVYWYQQALGLGLQFLLWYDEGEERNRGNFPPRFSGRQFPNYSSELNVNALELEDSALYLCASRGQQTEFSPLHFGNGTRLTVT.

The V gene is TRBV4-2, the J gene TRBJ2-5, with D maybe TRBD1 (7 bases). This CDR3 spans 17 amino acids. Germline-derived CDR1 and CDR2 are LGHNA and YNFKEQ. The V end lost 0 bases, the J end lost 0 bases, and 14 bases lay between the germline ends. CDR3 region: CASSQEAAGGYQETQYF. The CDR3 bases are TGTGCCAGCAGCCAAGAGGCGGCAGGGGGGTACCAAGAGACCCAGTACTTC.

In nucleotides, the CDR3 is TGTGCCACCACTCCTAGCGGGAGTTACGAGCAGTACTTC. This gives the protein CATTPSGSYEQYF. J is TRBJ2-7 and V is TRBV7-2; 10 bases agree with TRBD2. Germline V gene sequence: CDR1 SGHTA, CDR2 FQGNSA. After removal of 10 bases from V and 4 bases from J, the junction contained 7 bases not matched to a gene. This CDR3 is 13 amino acids long.

This clone has a single count. The V call is TRBV6-1, the J call TRBJ2-7; no definite D call. The CDR3 is 13 amino acids. The germline CDR1 and CDR2 sequences are MNHNS and SASEGT. The V end lost 3 bases, the J end lost 4 bases, and 10 bases lay between the germline ends. CDR3 in amino acids: CASSEGRSYEQYF. The CDR3 DNA follows: TGTGCCAGCAGTGAGGGCAGAAGTTACGAGCAGTACTTC.

The chain employs TRBV5-6 and TRBJ2-5; 12 nucleotides line up with TRBD1. V shed 3 bases and J 5 bases; nucleotides not matched to a gene: 11. Germline CDR1 and CDR2: SGHDT and YYEEEE. The CDR3 runs to 17 residues. CDR3 DNA: TGTGCCAGCAGCTCGGATGGGGGACAGGGGGCAGGTGAGACCCAGTACTTC. It yields the protein CASSSDGGQGAGETQYF. The full variable domain, with the rest looked up from reference TRBV5-6 and TRBJ2-5, is DAGVTQSPTHLIKTRGQQVTLRCSPKSGHDTVSWYQQALGQGPQFIFQYYEEEERQRGNFPDRFSGHQFPNYSSELNVNALLLGDSALYLCASSSDGGQGAGETQYFGPGTRLLVL.

Only a few counts were recorded for this clone. The V gene is TRBV28, the J gene TRBJ1-1; 7 positions agree with TRBD1. Unmatched junction bases numbered 5, after V lost 4 bases and J lost 0 bases. Germline V lookup: CDR1 MDHEN, CDR2 SYDVKM. The CDR3 extends over 15 amino acids. The CDR3 sequence is CASSSDRLLNTEAFF. CDR3 nucleotides: TGTGCCAGCAGTTCGGACAGGCTGCTGAACACTGAAGCTTTCTTT.

This clone was found many times. This sequence joins TRBV24-1 and TRBJ2-1, with 14 bases that match TRBD2. This CDR3 spans 16 amino acids. CDR1 KGHDR and CDR2 SFDVKD come from the germline V gene. Trimming removed 5 bases from V and 10 bases from J; junction bases left unmatched: 9. The CDR3 DNA follows: TGTGCCACCAGTGCCCTGGGACTAGCGGGAGATCACGAGCAGTTCTTC. This gives the protein CATSALGLAGDHEQFF.

The rearrangement joins TRBV2 to TRBJ1-1; 7 bases match TRBD1. With 4 bases clipped from V and 4 bases from J, the junction kept 3 bases outside the gene matches. This CDR3 comprises 13 residues. Germline V gene data show CDR1 as SNHLY and CDR2 as FYNNEI. DNA for the CDR3: TGTGCCAGCAGTGCACAGGGGAGCACTGAAGCTTTCTTT. Encoded protein: CASSAQGSTEAFF.

The chain employs TRBV3-1 (or the pseudogene TRBV3-2) and TRBJ2-3; no clear D gene. The germline V and J ends were trimmed by 2 bases and 4 bases, with 7 bases remaining between them. This CDR3 has 13 amino acids. Germline V gene data show CDR1 as LGHDT and CDR2 as YNNKEL (reference sequence). CDR3 nucleotide sequence: TGTGCCAGCAGCCAAAAGTGGCCAGATACGCAGTATTTT. Protein product: CASSQKWPDTQYF.

V gene TRBV7-2 combines with J gene TRBJ2-1; D gene ambiguous. This CDR3 has 14 amino acids. The V end lost 3 bases, the J end lost 3 bases, and 9 bases lay between the germline ends. Germline CDR1 SGHTA, CDR2 FQGNSA. The CDR3 loop reads CASSLSQIYNEQFF. CDR3 nucleotides: TGTGCCAGCAGCTTGTCACAGATCTACAATGAGCAGTTCTTC. The complete variable domain, with remaining parts taken from reference TRBV7-2 and TRBJ2-1, reads GAGVSQSPSNKVTEKGKDVELRCDPISGHTALYWYRQSLGQGLEFLIYFQGNSAPDKSGLPSDRFSAERTGGSVSTLTIQRTQQEDSAVYLCASSLSQIYNEQFFGPGTRLTVL.

The chain uses TRBV15 and TRBJ1-3; D is ambiguous. V was clipped by 4 bases and J by 1 base, with 8 bases between them. The CDR3 covers 14 residues. Looked up from germline, CDR1 is LNHNV and CDR2 is YYDKDF (reference sequence). Here the CDR3 reads CATSKIPSGNTIYF. The DNA of the CDR3 is TGTGCCACCAGCAAAATCCCTTCTGGAAACACCATATATTTT. The full variable domain, rest sourced from reference TRBV15 and TRBJ1-3, is DAMVIQNPRYQVTQFGKPVTLSCSQTLNHNVMYWYQQKSSQAPKLLFHYYDKDFNNEADTPDNFQSRRPNTSFCFLDIRSPGLGDTAMYLCATSKIPSGNTIYFGEGSWLTVV.

The chain combines TRBV6-2 or TRBV6-3 with TRBJ1-1, with a weak D call TRBD1 (5 bases). V was cut by 4 bases and J by 1 base, with 13 bases left in between. This CDR3 region has 15 residues. Germline V gene lookup returns CDR1 MNHEY and CDR2 SVGEGT. The CDR3 protein is CASSLIPGRNTEAFF. The CDR3 DNA reads TGTGCCAGCAGTTTGATCCCAGGGCGGAACACTGAAGCTTTCTTT.

This clone came up a few times. The gene calls are TRBV18 and TRBJ1-1, with D possibly matching TRBD1 (5 bases). The ends were cut back, 3 bases at V and 1 base at J, with 12 bases in the middle. The CDR3 sequence is 15 residues long. The V gene's germline CDR1 is KGHSH and CDR2 LQKENI. CDR3 in amino acids: CASSPPGWRNTEAFF. CDR3 DNA sequence: TGTGCCAGCTCACCCCCAGGGTGGAGGAACACTGAAGCTTTCTTT.

The rearrangement uses TRBV4-2 and TRBJ2-5; 9 nucleotides agree with TRBD2. Losses at the gene ends were 0 bases for V and 5 bases for J; bases not matched to a gene: 7. The germline CDR1 and CDR2 sequences are LGHNA and YNFKEQ. The CDR3 runs 16 residues. The CDR3 here is CASSQEPGLARETQYF. The CDR3 DNA sequence: TGTGCCAGCAGCCAAGAACCAGGACTAGCGAGGGAGACCCAGTACTTC.

CDR3 in amino acids: CASSVATGTWNTIYF. Written as DNA, the CDR3 is TGTGCCAGCAGCGTGGCGACAGGTACATGGAACACCATATATTTT. The J gene is TRBJ1-3, the V gene TRBV9; weak D call: TRBD1 (6 bases). The CDR3 totals 15 residues. In germline, CDR1 is SGDLS, CDR2 YYNGEE. V dropped 2 bases and J dropped 7 bases, with 16 bases sitting between them.

The V gene is TRBV28, the J gene TRBJ1-1; D is undetermined. The germline V and J ends were trimmed by 4 bases and 4 bases, with 19 bases remaining between them. Looked up from germline, CDR1 is MDHEN and CDR2 is SYDVKM. The CDR3 contains 16 residues. CDR3 bases: TGTGCCAGCAGTTCCCATGGGAGGGTTGAGGGCACTGAAGCTTTCTTT. Amino acid sequence: CASSSHGRVEGTEAFF.

On this clone: The same CDR3 can be traced to other DNA sequences in this sample. This chain joins TRBV10-3 and TRBJ1-5; D may be TRBD1 (6 bases). Trimming stripped 3 bases from V and 7 bases from J, with 10 bases between. The CDR3 length is 13 residues. CDR1 is ENHRY and CDR2 is SYGVKD in the germline V gene. This chain's CDR3 is CAISEGGYQPQHF. DNA for the CDR3: TGTGCCATCAGTGAAGGGGGTTACCAGCCCCAGCATTTT.

This clone has more than one count but fewer than ten. The chain is built from TRBV6-5 and TRBJ1-1; possible D gene TRBD1, 6 bases. Per germline, CDR1 MNHEY and CDR2 SVGAGI. The germline V and J ends were trimmed by 7 bases and 1 base, with 13 bases remaining between them. The CDR3 runs to 14 residues. As DNA, the CDR3 is TGTGCCAGCACATACCTACAGGGGAACACTGAAGCTTTCTTT. This gives the protein CASTYLQGNTEAFF.

V usage is TRBV3-1 (or the pseudogene TRBV3-2) and J usage is TRBJ2-3, with D unresolved. The V gene lost 6 bases and the J gene lost 1 base, with 8 bases spanning the gap. The CDR3 length is 13 residues. Looked up from germline, CDR1 is LGHDT and CDR2 is YNNKEL (reference sequence). The CDR3 DNA is TGTGCCAGCAGGCCTACGGGCACAGATACGCAGTATTTT. It translates to CASRPTGTDTQYF.

This clone was seen just once. This chain connects TRBV2 to TRBJ1-5; D might be TRBD1 (6 bases). The V end was cut by 7 bases, the J end by 7 bases, with 11 bases between. This CDR3 is built from 12 residues. Looked up from germline, CDR1 is SNHLY and CDR2 is FYNNEI. This CDR3 is CASTTGSQPQHF. In nucleotides, the CDR3 is TGTGCCAGCACCACAGGGAGCCAGCCCCAGCATTTT.

This chain joins TRBV7-2 and TRBJ2-7, with D perhaps TRBD2 (5 bases). Trimming cost V 0 bases and J 4 bases, with 10 bases left between them. The CDR3 has 14 amino acids. Germline V gene data show CDR1 as SGHTA and CDR2 as FQGNSA. This CDR3 reads CASSLAMGGYEQYF. The CDR3 DNA reads as TGTGCCAGCAGCTTAGCAATGGGCGGGTACGAGCAGTACTTC.

This chain uses TRBV7-2 with TRBJ2-7; TRBD1 might be the D (6 bases). The V end lost 10 bases, the J end lost 0 bases, and 16 bases lay between the germline ends. CDR1 is SGHTA, CDR2 FQGNSA, per germline. CDR3 length equals 14 residues. DNA of the CDR3: TGTGCCACCCTCCGGGACATCAACTCCTACGAGCAGTACTTC. It encodes CATLRDINSYEQYF.

J is TRBJ1-2 and V is TRBV9; TRBD1 is a possible D gene (6 bases). This CDR3 contains 19 residues. CDR1 is SGDLS, CDR2 YYNGEE, per germline. Trimming removed 4 bases from V and 2 bases from J, with 27 bases in between. CDR3: CASSSHPGGGRLPNYGYTF. The CDR3 DNA sequence: TGTGCCAGCAGCAGTCATCCCGGCGGGGGCCGCCTTCCCAACTATGGCTACACCTTC.

Turning to this clone: Being one base from a much bigger clone, this may be a read error. The gene calls are TRBV5-6 and TRBJ2-7; maybe TRBD1 (5 bases). The germline V gene encodes CDR1 SGHDT and CDR2 YYEEEE. The CDR3 is made up of 12 amino acids. V lost 2 bases to trimming and J lost 3 bases, with 6 bases between them. Written as DNA, the CDR3 is TGTGCCAGCAGCTTAGGGGACTACGAGCAGTACTTC. Its translation: CASSLGDYEQYF.